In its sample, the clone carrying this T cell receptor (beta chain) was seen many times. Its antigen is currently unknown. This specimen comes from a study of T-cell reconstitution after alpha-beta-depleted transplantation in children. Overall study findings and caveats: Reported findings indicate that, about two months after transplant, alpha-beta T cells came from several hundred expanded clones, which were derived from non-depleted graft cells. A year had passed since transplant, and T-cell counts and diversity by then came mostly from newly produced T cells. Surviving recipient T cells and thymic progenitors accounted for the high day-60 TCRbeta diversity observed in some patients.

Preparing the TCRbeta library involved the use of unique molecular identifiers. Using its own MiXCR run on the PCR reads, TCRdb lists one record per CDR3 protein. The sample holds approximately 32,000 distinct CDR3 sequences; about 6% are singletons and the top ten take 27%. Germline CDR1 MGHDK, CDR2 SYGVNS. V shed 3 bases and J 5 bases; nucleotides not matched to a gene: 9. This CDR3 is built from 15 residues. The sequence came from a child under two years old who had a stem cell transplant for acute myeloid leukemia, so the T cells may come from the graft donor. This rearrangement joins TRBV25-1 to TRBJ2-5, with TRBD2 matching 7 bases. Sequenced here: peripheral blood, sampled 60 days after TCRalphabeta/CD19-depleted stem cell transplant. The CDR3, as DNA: TGTGCCAGCAGTGACTCTCGGGGGGTAGGGGAGACCCAGTACTTC. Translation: CASSDSRGVGETQYF.